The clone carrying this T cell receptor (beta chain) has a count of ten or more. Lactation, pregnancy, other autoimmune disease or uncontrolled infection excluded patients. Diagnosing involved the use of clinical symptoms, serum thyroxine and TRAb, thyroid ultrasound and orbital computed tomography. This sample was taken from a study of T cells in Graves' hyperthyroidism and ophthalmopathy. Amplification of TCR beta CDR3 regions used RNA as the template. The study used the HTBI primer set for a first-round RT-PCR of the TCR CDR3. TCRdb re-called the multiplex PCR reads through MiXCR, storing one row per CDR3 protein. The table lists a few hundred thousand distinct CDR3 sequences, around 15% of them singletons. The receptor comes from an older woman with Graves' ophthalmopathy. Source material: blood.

CDR3 nucleotides: TGTGCCAGCAGCCCGGTCGACGGGGGTTCGACCCAGTACTTC. The encoded protein is CASSPVDGGSTQYF. The V call is TRBV3-1, the J call TRBJ2-5; TRBD2 is a possible D gene (6 bases). Deletions cut 4 bases from V and 7 bases from J, with 16 bases between. CDR3 length: 14 residues. Germline CDR1 reads LGHDT; CDR2 reads YNNKEL (reference sequence).